The present entry profiles one T cell receptor (beta chain) with its context. The CDR3 is 15 residues long. Per germline, CDR1 LGHDT and CDR2 YNNKEL (reference sequence). Unmatched junction bases numbered 5, after V lost 2 bases and J lost 8 bases. The use of a sample-barcoded 5' primer and a J-beta primer mix characterized a second PCR of about 7 to 12 cycles. MiXCR, applied by TCRdb to the 5' RACE reads, yields one record per CDR3 protein. The repertoire holds fewer than 1 million distinct CDR3 sequences, 40% to 50% seen once, with roughly 19% in the top ten. This sample was taken from a study of blood T cells in healthy people across ages.

This chain links TRBV3-1 with TRBJ2-1; 11 bases are shared with TRBD2. Sequencing input: blood. The receptor's source is a man in his 60s in good health. CDR3 nucleotides: TGTGCCAGCAGCCAACAACTAGCGGGGGCTCATGAGCAGTTCTTC. Encoded protein: CASSQQLAGAHEQFF.